This record covers a single T cell receptor beta chain. Assay used: immunoSEQ multiplex PCR; TCRdb lists only in-frame clones, some missing. The table lists 8,000 to 9,500 clones, 30% to 40% of them singletons. Germline loops: CDR1 LNHDA, CDR2 SQIVND (reference sequence). The CDR3 runs to 15 residues. Trimming left V 1 base short and J 4 bases short, with 13 bases between. These data are taken from a study of graft-versus-host responses after intestinal transplantation. Study-level results: Some GvH clones appeared in ileal mucosa or blood before recipient bone marrow.

Plating of approximately 200,000 CFSE-labeled responder cells was done together with approximately 200,000 irradiated, violet-dye-labeled stimulator cells. Responder cells that were proliferating and CFSE-low, both CD3+CD4+ and CD3+CD8+, were sorted after the reaction. The sequence was collected from a human patient who received an intestinal transplant. Sample: alloreactive CD8+ T cells from a mixed lymphocyte reaction culture, taken before intestinal transplant. As to subset: CFSE-low proliferating T cells sorted from roughly six-day pre-transplant mixed lymphocyte reaction (GvH or HvG direction). J is TRBJ1-2 and V is TRBV19; D is unclear. Here the CDR3 DNA reads TGTGCCAGTAGTATAGTTGACAATTCTCGCTATGGCTACACCTTC. Translated: CASSIVDNSRYGYTF.